Here is one T cell receptor beta chain with its context. Its antigen is still unknown. The junction departs from the called germline gene at one end, perhaps through a read error. These data originate in a study of PD-1 blockade in classical Hodgkin lymphoma. Study in general: The patients were dosed with nivolumab 3 mg/kg, infused intravenously every 2 weeks. Points from the study as a whole: Newly diagnosed patients were said to have less baseline TCR diversity than healthy donors did. Prior therapy or disease activity may underlie the repertoire differences, whose causes remain undefined. Complete responders' diversity at baseline resembled that of newly diagnosed patients.

This CDR3 is built from 14 residues. CDR1 is MNHNS and CDR2 is SASEGT in the germline V gene. Sample time point: cycle 4 day 1 (C4D1), after 6 weeks of nivolumab. Each patient's relapse followed autologous stem cell transplantation, and brentuximab vedotin exposure varied. Thawed PBMCs were the source of CD4+ T cells, purified by magnetic negative selection. Libraries were prepared by immunoSEQ multiplex PCR; TCRdb keeps only in-frame clonotypes and omits some of them. The table records roughly 29,000 clones, 70% to 80% of them present only once. The V call is TRBV6-1, the J call TRBJ1-2, with D maybe TRBD1 (5 bases). Here the sequenced sample was CD4+ T cells from blood, taken before the fourth cycle of nivolumab. The sequence was obtained from a human donor with classical Hodgkin lymphoma. CDR3 sequence (DNA): TGTGCCAGCAGTGATCTTCCACAGGCCTATCGCTACACCTTC. This codes for CASSDLPQAYRYTF.